One sample yielded the 21 T cell receptor beta chains listed below, sequenced in a study of CD8+ T cells in alopecia areata. After isolation, RNA underwent reverse transcription to generate cDNA as the sequencing template. Profiling relied on immunoSEQ multiplex PCR, and the TCRdb table lists in-frame clones only, not all of them. Here the sample spans around 190,000 clones, around three fifths being singletons. The treatment is: oral pan-JAK inhibitor, 5-10 mg twice daily. Specimen: CD4+ T cells sorted from blood, collected at week 4, from a patient treated with tofacitinib. The origin of the receptors is a human donor with alopecia areata.

This clone was counted once. This chain joins TRBV5-6 and TRBJ2-1; D call uncertain. Germline V gene sequence: CDR1 SGHDT, CDR2 YYEEEE. V lost 1 base and J lost 10, with 6 bases in between. This CDR3 comprises 11 residues. The CDR3 region has the DNA TGTGCCAGCAGCTTGTCCAAAGAGCAGTTCTTC. Its translation is CASSLSKEQFF.

This chain joins TRBV4-2 and TRBJ2-3; 8 positions agree with TRBD2. From germline, CDR1 is LGHNA and CDR2 YNFKEQ. CDR3 length equals 16 residues. Losses at the gene ends were 4 bases for V and 3 bases for J; bases not matched to a gene: 9. As DNA, the CDR3 is TGTGCCAGCAGCCCACTATCGGTAGCGGGGACAGATACGCAGTATTTT. Amino acid sequence: CASSPLSVAGTDTQYF.

This rearrangement joins TRBV25-1 to TRBJ2-1; D may be TRBD1 (6 bases). Per the germline V gene, CDR1 is MGHDK and CDR2 is SYGVNS. V shed 1 base and J shed 0 bases, with 10 bases lying between them. The CDR3 loop spans 16 amino acids. CDR3: CASSEFRGGSYNEQFF. CDR3 nucleotides: TGTGCCAGCAGTGAATTCAGAGGGGGCTCCTACAATGAGCAGTTCTTC. Based on the CDR3 plus reference TRBV25-1 and TRBJ2-1, the full variable domain is EADIYQTPRYLVIGTGKKITLECSQTMGHDKMYWYQQDPGMELHLIHYSYGVNSTEKGDLSSESTVSRIRTEHFPLTLESARPSHTSQYLCASSEFRGGSYNEQFFGPGTRLTVL.

The V call is TRBV19, the J call TRBJ1-6; a weak D match, TRBD1 (5 bases). The CDR3 consists of 12 residues. Germline V gene data show CDR1 as LNHDA and CDR2 as SQIVND (reference sequence). Trimming left V 8 bases short and J 7 bases short, with 9 bases between. The CDR3 DNA is TGTGCCAGTGGGGCCCGGAATTCACCCCTCCACTTT. Translated, it gives CASGARNSPLHF.

The genes are TRBV29-1 and TRBJ1-5; TRBD1 agrees at 9 bases. Germline V gene lookup returns CDR1 SQVTM and CDR2 ANQGSEA. With V trimmed by 7 bases and J by 6 bases, 10 bases remained unmatched. This CDR3 spans 14 amino acids. The CDR3 bases are TGCAGCGCTAAAGAGGGACAGGGCGGTCAGCCCCAGCATTTT. Protein sequence: CSAKEGQGGQPQHF.

Comments on this clone: At the DNA level, this CDR3 is encoded by other sequences in the same sample as well. This chain links TRBV5-1 with TRBJ2-5, with D unresolved. Trimming left V 0 bases short and J 1 base short, with 4 bases between. CDR1 and CDR2 from the germline V gene are SGHRS and YFSETQ. The CDR3 loop spans 13 amino acids. CDR3 loop: CASSLGLQETQYF. The CDR3 DNA reads as TGCGCCAGCAGCTTGGGACTCCAAGAGACCCAGTACTTC.

V and J are TRBV27 and TRBJ2-7, with 9 bases aligning to TRBD1. The CDR3 runs to 15 residues. The germline CDR1 and CDR2 sequences are MNHEY and SMNVEV (reference sequence). V lost 8 bases and J lost 2; bases outside the gene matches: 10. CDR3 DNA sequence: TGTGCCAGCTCCCGGGACAGGGTGTCTCCCTACGAGCAGTACTTC. Translation: CASSRDRVSPYEQYF.

The chain links TRBV6-5 to TRBJ2-7; 8 positions agree with TRBD2. V was pared by 8 bases and J by 2 bases, with 5 bases of the junction left unmatched. This CDR3 has 13 amino acids. Germline assignment: CDR1 MNHEY and CDR2 SVGAGI. The chain's CDR3 is CASGGGLTYEQYF. CDR3 DNA: TGTGCCAGCGGCGGGGGGCTTACCTACGAGCAGTACTTC.

The chain's CDR3 is CASSFHNYEQYF. CDR3 nucleotide sequence: TGTGCCAGCAGTTTCCACAACTACGAGCAGTACTTC. V is TRBV28 and J is TRBJ2-7, with D unresolved. V lost 3 bases and J lost 3, with 6 bases in between. Germline-derived CDR1 and CDR2 are MDHEN and SYDVKM. The CDR3 contains 12 residues.

The gene calls are TRBV29-1 and TRBJ1-2, with unresolved D. V lost 5 bases and J 1 base, leaving 14 bases between the germline ends. Germline loops: CDR1 SQVTM, CDR2 ANQGSEA. The CDR3 consists of 14 residues. The CDR3 DNA is TGCAGCGTTTCTACCACAGATTTTAACTATGGCTACACCTTC. This encodes CSVSTTDFNYGYTF.

V is TRBV30 and J is TRBJ1-6; the D is unclear. This CDR3 is 13 amino acids long. Germline lookup yields CDR1 GTSNPN and CDR2 SVGIG (reference sequence). Trimming stripped 5 bases from V and 5 bases from J, with 10 bases between. DNA of the CDR3: TGTGCCTGGGACAACGCGCATAATTCACCCCTCCACTTT. This codes for CAWDNAHNSPLHF.

In regard to this clone: Relative to the germline gene, one junction end is altered; a read error may explain this. The V gene is TRBV4-2, the J gene TRBJ2-1; TRBD1 matches 12 bases. Germline CDR1 LGHNA, CDR2 YNFKEQ. The CDR3 length is 19 residues. CDR3 sequence: CASRQGTGGLAGYYNEQFF. In DNA form, the CDR3 reads TGTGCCAGCAGACAAGGGACAGGGGGCTTAGCAGGGTACTACAATGAGCAGTTCTTC.

The V gene is TRBV5-1, the J gene TRBJ2-7; maybe TRBD2 (6 bases). Germline V gene data show CDR1 as SGHRS and CDR2 as YFSETQ. V was shortened by 1 base and J by 5 bases, with 7 bases between the two germline ends. This CDR3 has 12 residues. The CDR3 spells CASSLTSNEQYF. In nucleotides, the CDR3 is TGCGCCAGCAGCTTGACTAGCAACGAGCAGTACTTC.

This rearrangement joins TRBV30 to TRBJ2-3; D may match TRBD1 or TRBD2 (5 bases each). The CDR3 length is 14 residues. The V gene lost 5 bases and the J gene lost 2 bases, with 14 bases spanning the gap. Per germline, CDR1 GTSNPN and CDR2 SVGIG (reference sequence). DNA for the CDR3: TGTGCCTGGGCAAGGCCCGGGACCACAGATACGCAGTATTTT. Translated: CAWARPGTTDTQYF.

This clone has a handful of counts. The CDR3 nucleotides read TGTGCCTGGAGCCCGGACCGCCAGCGCAACAATGAGCAGTTCTTC. This codes for CAWSPDRQRNNEQFF. This chain connects TRBV30 to TRBJ2-1; D is uncertain. In germline, CDR1 is GTSNPN, CDR2 SVGIG (reference sequence). Trimming took 3 bases from V and 5 from J, leaving 17 bases between them. CDR3 length: 15 amino acids.

The genes are TRBV4-3 and TRBJ1-6; D not resolved. The CDR3 is 15 amino acids. Trimming left V 3 bases short and J 0 bases short, with 6 bases between. Germline values: CDR1 LGHNA, CDR2 YSLEER. CDR3 coding DNA: TGCGCCAGCAGCCAGGGGAGCTCCTATAATTCACCCCTCCACTTT. It encodes CASSQGSSYNSPLHF.

The rearrangement joins TRBV4-2 to TRBJ1-4, with D perhaps matching TRBD1 (6 bases). CDR1 LGHNA and CDR2 YNFKEQ come from the germline V gene. Trimming stripped 1 base from V and 3 bases from J, with 15 bases between. The CDR3 contains 17 residues. CDR3 bases: TGTGCCAGCAGCCAAGTGGGGGCAACTATTGCTAATGAAAAACTGTTTTTT. The encoded protein is CASSQVGATIANEKLFF.

The chain couples TRBV20-1 to TRBJ2-5; D is unresolved. Looked up from germline, CDR1 is DFQATT and CDR2 is SNEGSKA (reference sequence). The CDR3 is 11 amino acids. The CDR3 sequence: CRAHSQETQYF. CDR3 nucleotide sequence: TGCAGGGCCCATAGCCAAGAGACCCAGTACTTC.

The V call is TRBV12-5, the J call TRBJ2-5; tentative D call: TRBD1 (5 bases). This CDR3 spans 13 amino acids. The germline V and J ends were trimmed by 1 base and 4 bases, with 7 bases remaining between them. From germline, CDR1 is LGHNT and CDR2 FRNRAP. In DNA form, the CDR3 reads TGTGCTAGTGGTTTGGGGGGCGGAGAGACCCAGTACTTC. Translating it yields CASGLGGGETQYF.

This clone was detected a few times. The CDR3 nucleotides are TGTGCCATCAGTGTTTCGGCTGAGAACACCGGGGAGCTGTTTTTT. Its translation: CAISVSAENTGELFF. The chain carries TRBV10-3 and TRBJ2-2; no definite D call. Trimming left V 4 bases short and J 1 base short, with 10 bases between. CDR1 ENHRY and CDR2 SYGVKD come from the germline V gene. The CDR3 sequence is 15 residues long.

CDR3 residues: CASSSGQGLAKNIQYF. CDR3 nucleotide sequence: TGTGCCAGCAGCTCCGGACAGGGATTAGCCAAAAACATTCAGTACTTC. The chain uses TRBV7-2 and TRBJ2-4; 8 bases agree with TRBD1. Looked up from germline, CDR1 is SGHTA and CDR2 is FQGNSA. J lost 0 bases, V lost 4 bases, and 5 bases had no gene match. The CDR3 is 16 residues long.